Below, 3 T cell receptor beta chains from the same sample are listed, as sequenced in a study of T-cell reconstitution after alpha-beta-depleted transplantation in children. Library preparation (for TCRbeta) was performed with unique molecular identifiers. TCRdb re-called the PCR reads through MiXCR, storing one row per CDR3 protein. Of around 600,000 distinct CDR3 sequences in the sample, approximately 15% are singletons; the top ten hold 0.85% to 1.3%. Sequencing was performed on PBMCs from the stem cell graft donor, taken from the stem cell graft. All receptors derive from a human donor who donated a stem cell graft to a child with acute myeloid leukemia.

This clonotype was picked up many times. The J gene is TRBJ2-7, the V gene TRBV20-1; a weak D match, TRBD1 (6 bases). The CDR3 contains 11 residues. The V gene's germline CDR1 is DFQATT and CDR2 SNEGSKA (reference sequence). V lost 5 bases and J 5 bases, leaving 10 bases between the germline ends. In DNA, the CDR3 is TGCAGTGCTCGGGACATTCACGAGCAGTACGTC. Translation: CSARDIHEQYV.

This sequence joins TRBV11-2 and TRBJ2-5; 8 nucleotides match TRBD2. The CDR3 covers 14 residues. CDR1 and CDR2 from the germline V gene are SGHAT and FQNNGV. V was clipped by 5 bases and J by 0 bases; unmatched bases: 2. The CDR3 sequence is CASSTSGNQETQYF. CDR3 DNA sequence: TGTGCCAGCAGCACTAGCGGTAACCAAGAGACCCAGTACTTC.

This clonotype was observed at least ten times. The chain employs TRBV12-3 or TRBV12-4 and TRBJ1-2; D possibly corresponds to TRBD1 (5 bases). V was shortened by 3 bases and J by 0 bases, with 14 bases between the two germline ends. There are 16 residues in the CDR3. The CDR3 DNA reads TGTGCCAGCAGTTTCAACGTTGGGGGGGCTAACTATGGCTACACCTTC. Translation: CASSFNVGGANYGYTF.